This T cell receptor beta chain is from a study of cytomegalovirus exposure and HLA in healthy donors (dated by TCRdb to about 2017). The study in broad terms: A later analysis indicated that the 130 or so validation repertoires were generated on the platform also employed for the approximately 700 repertoires of the first cohort. The aim of the study was to test whether cataloging public T cell receptors could identify signatures of past pathogen exposure. A separate validation cohort of 100 to 150 different subjects was used in addition to the 666-subject first cohort. To predict cytomegalovirus infection status, the study brought together high-throughput TCR immunosequencing, statistical association of individual TCRs with disease status, and machine learning.

What the research found in general, with its limitations: Three of the identified cytomegalovirus-associated TCR beta chains were confirmed in vitro to be specific for cytomegalovirus antigens. In the study, 150 to 200 TCR beta chains were listed as associated with cytomegalovirus. Cytomegalovirus status was reported to be diagnosed by the classifier with high specificity and sensitivity in both the original and validation cohorts. Across donors, most TCR sequences were observed very rarely, whereas some public TCRs were present in many individuals. A later analysis had no HLA typing for the validation cohort, so co-occurrence there was scored across all 130 or so repertoires. Of the cluster scores, around 95% were above 0 in a later analysis, which found that TCRs clustered in the first cohort also tended to co-occur in the roughly 130 validation repertoires. It was suggested by the authors that the approach could potentially be generalized to other disease states and immunological phenotypes.

The donors belonged to the validation cohort of over a hundred subjects, which was separate from the approximately 700-subject first cohort. The library was obtained by the immunoSEQ multiplex PCR assay. As for the original processing: A statistical classification framework was developed to diagnose cytomegalovirus status using the catalog of TCR beta chain sequences. TCRdb retrieved this table from immuneACCESS and kept in-frame rearrangements only. Not all clones are present; in checked studies, unresolved V genes account for under half, and no reason is known for the remainder. The DNA gave D and trimming, while V, J and clone size come from that table. Within this sample are 55,000 to 65,000 clones, with about 95% of them counted one time only. Around 5.5% of the sample belongs to the ten largest clones. In the case of this clone: Its antigen remains undetermined. No much larger clone is present one base from it, and per-base qualities are unavailable.

The sample was PBMCs. The TCR comes from a woman aged 18 to 35 in good health and CMV-seropositive.

The DNA is TGCGCCAGCAGCTTGGAAGGGAGGGCAGAGGAGCAGTACTTC. It translates to CASSLEGRAEEQYF. The rearranged segments are TRBV5-1 and TRBJ2-7; TRBD2 matches 7 bases in the middle. The germline V gene gives CDR1 as SGHRS and CDR2 as YFSETQ. The CDR3 goes from the cysteine to the phenylalanine over 14 residues. Solely the CDR3 DNA is kept, with 42 bases framed from the first base. V ends up 0 bases short and J 7 bases short, with an unmatched junction base count of 7.